This T cell receptor (beta chain) was retrieved from a study of T cell responses to AZD1222 COVID-19 vaccine. Generated by immunoSEQ multiplex PCR, the TCRdb table keeps only in-frame clones and is missing some. The sample has 95,000 to 100,000 clones; 85% to 90% are singletons. Second-dose intervals of approximately 4 or approximately 12 weeks were pooled. Germline CDR1 SGHRS, CDR2 YFSETQ. CDR3 length: 15 amino acids. Trimming stripped 0 bases from V and 0 bases from J, with 6 bases between. The input for sequencing was peripheral blood, taken 28 days after the second AZD1222 dose. The chain employs TRBV5-1 and TRBJ2-2, with no clear D. The receptor was isolated from an adult who received the AZD1222 COVID-19 vaccine. Here the CDR3 DNA reads TGCGCCAGCAGCTTGGCGACAACGAACACCGGGGAGCTGTTTTTT. Amino acids: CASSLATTNTGELFF. Looking up the rest from reference TRBV5-1 and TRBJ2-2 gives the full variable domain: KAGVTQTPRYLIKTRGQQVTLSCSPISGHRSVSWYQQTPGQGLQFLFEYFSETQRNKGNFPGRFSGRQFSNSRSEMNVSTLELGDSALYLCASSLATTNTGELFFGEGSRLTVL.